This T cell receptor (beta chain) was sequenced for a study of blood T cell repertoires in COVID-19. Study background: PBMCs, B-cell-depleted T cells, or T cells provided the cDNA or gDNA that made up the material.

Original processing notes: Scientists estimated how many nucleated cells there were by amplifying reference gene primers. This table comes from immunoSEQ multiplex PCR, and its TCRdb copy is limited to in-frame clones, with some not included. V and J calls and clone size are given by that table; D and trimming were obtained from the DNA. This sample has about 90,000 clones, with 75% to 90% found just once. The CDR3 covers 17 residues. V lost 1 base and J lost 3; bases outside the gene matches: 7. The germline CDR1 and CDR2 sequences are MDHEN and SYDVKM. This clonotype originated in a woman in her 70s with acute or convalescent COVID-19. The sequencing sample was made of peripheral blood. The J gene is TRBJ1-2, the V gene TRBV28; 11 nucleotides agree with TRBD1. In nucleotides, the CDR3 is TGTGCCAGCAGTTTATCGGACAGGGGGCTTAAGGACTATGGCTACACCTTC. Its protein is CASSLSDRGLKDYGYTF.